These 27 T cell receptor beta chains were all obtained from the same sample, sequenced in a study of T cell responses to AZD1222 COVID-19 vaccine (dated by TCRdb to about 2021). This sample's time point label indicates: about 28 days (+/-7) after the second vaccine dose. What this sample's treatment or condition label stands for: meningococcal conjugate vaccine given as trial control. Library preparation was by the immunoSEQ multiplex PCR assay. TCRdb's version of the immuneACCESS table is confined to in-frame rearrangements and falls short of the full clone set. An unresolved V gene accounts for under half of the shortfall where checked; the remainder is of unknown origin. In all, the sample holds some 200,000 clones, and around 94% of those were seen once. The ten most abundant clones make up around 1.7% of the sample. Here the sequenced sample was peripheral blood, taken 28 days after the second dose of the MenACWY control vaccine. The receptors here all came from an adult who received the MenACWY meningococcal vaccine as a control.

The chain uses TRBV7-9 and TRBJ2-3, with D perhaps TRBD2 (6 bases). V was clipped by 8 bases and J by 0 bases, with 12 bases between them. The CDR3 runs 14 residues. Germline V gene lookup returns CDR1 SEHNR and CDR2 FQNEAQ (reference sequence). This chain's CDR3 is CASPPGTSTDTQYF. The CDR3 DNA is TGTGCCAGCCCGCCAGGGACTAGCACAGATACGCAGTATTTT.

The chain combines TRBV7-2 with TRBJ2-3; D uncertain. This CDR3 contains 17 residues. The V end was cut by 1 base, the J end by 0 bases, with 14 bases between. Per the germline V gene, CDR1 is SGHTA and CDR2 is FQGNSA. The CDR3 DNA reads TGTGCCAGCAGCTTAGACGGGCAGAATCCTAGCACAGATACGCAGTATTTT. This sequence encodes CASSLDGQNPSTDTQYF.

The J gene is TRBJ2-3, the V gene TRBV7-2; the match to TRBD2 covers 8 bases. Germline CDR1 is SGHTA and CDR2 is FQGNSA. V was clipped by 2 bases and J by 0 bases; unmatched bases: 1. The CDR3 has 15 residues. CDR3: CASSLTGGSTDTQYF. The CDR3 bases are TGTGCCAGCAGCTTAACGGGAGGGAGCACAGATACGCAGTATTTT. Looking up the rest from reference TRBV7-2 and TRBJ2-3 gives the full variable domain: GAGVSQSPSNKVTEKGKDVELRCDPISGHTALYWYRQSLGQGLEFLIYFQGNSAPDKSGLPSDRFSAERTGGSVSTLTIQRTQQEDSAVYLCASSLTGGSTDTQYFGPGTRLTVL.

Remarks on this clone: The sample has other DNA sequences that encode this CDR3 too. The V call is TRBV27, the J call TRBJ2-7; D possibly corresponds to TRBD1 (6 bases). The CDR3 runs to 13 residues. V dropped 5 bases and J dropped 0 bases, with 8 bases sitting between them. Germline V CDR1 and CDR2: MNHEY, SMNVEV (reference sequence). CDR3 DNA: TGTGCCAGCAGTCTCAGGGGCTCCTACGAGCAGTACTTC. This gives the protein CASSLRGSYEQYF.

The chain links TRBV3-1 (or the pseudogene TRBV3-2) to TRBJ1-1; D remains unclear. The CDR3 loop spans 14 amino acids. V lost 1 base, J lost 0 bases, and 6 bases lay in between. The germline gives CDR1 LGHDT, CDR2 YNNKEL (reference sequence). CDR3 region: CASSQGRVNTEAFF. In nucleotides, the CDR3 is TGTGCCAGCAGCCAAGGACGGGTGAACACTGAAGCTTTCTTT.

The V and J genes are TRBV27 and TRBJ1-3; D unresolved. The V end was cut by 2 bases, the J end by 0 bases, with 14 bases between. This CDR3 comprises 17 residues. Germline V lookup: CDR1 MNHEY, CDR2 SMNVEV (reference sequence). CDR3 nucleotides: TGTGCCAGCAGTTTAAGGGCCGACGACTCCTCTGGAAACACCATATATTTT. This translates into CASSLRADDSSGNTIYF.

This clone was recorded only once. CDR3 loop: CASSQEEDYEQYF. For the CDR3, the DNA is TGCGCCAGCAGCCAAGAGGAGGACTACGAGCAGTACTTC. The chain uses TRBV4-1 and TRBJ2-7; D is perhaps TRBD2 (5 bases). Per germline, CDR1 MGHRA and CDR2 YSYEKL. The CDR3 has 13 residues. V was pared by 0 bases and J by 3 bases, with 6 bases between.

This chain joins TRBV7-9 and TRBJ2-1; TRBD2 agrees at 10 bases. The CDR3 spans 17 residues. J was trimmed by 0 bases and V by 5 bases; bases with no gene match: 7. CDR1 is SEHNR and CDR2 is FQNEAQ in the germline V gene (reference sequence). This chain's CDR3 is CASSVGAGGPSYNEQFF. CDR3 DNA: TGTGCCAGCAGCGTAGGAGCGGGAGGGCCCTCCTACAATGAGCAGTTCTTC.

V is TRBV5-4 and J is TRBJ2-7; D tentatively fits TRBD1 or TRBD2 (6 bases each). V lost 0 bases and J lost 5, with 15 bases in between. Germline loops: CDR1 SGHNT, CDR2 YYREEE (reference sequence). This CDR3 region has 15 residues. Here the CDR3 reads CASSLGGAGVHEQYF. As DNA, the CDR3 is TGTGCCAGCAGCTTGGGGGGGGCAGGGGTTCACGAGCAGTACTTC.

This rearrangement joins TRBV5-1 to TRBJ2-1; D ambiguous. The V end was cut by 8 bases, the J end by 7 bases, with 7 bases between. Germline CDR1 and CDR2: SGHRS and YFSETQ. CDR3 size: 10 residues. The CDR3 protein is CASGVNEQFF. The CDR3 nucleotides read TGCGCCAGTGGCGTGAATGAGCAGTTCTTC.

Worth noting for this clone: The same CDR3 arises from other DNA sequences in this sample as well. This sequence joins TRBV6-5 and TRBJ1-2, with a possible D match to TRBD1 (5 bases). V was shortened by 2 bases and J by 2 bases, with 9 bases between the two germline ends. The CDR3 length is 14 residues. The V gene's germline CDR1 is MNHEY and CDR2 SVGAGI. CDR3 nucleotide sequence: TGTGCCAGCAGTTACGGGGGGAGGAACTATGGCTACACCTTC. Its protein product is CASSYGGRNYGYTF.

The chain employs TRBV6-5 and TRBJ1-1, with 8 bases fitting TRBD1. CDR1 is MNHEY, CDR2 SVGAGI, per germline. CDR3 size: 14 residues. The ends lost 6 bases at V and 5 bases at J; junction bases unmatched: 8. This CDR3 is CASRQGQGRTEAFF. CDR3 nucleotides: TGTGCCAGCAGACAAGGACAGGGTAGAACTGAAGCTTTCTTT.

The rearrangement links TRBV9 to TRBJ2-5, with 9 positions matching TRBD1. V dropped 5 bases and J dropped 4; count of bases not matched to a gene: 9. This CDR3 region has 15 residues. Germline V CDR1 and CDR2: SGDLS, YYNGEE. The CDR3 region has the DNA TGTGCCAGCAGTTCCGAACAGGGGGCTGGAGAGACCCAGTACTTC. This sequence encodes CASSSEQGAGETQYF.

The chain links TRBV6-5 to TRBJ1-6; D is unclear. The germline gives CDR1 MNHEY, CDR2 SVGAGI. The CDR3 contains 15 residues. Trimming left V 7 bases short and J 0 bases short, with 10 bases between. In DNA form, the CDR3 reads TGTGCCAGCACCTATTCTGGCTCCTATAATTCACCCCTCCACTTT. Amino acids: CASTYSGSYNSPLHF.

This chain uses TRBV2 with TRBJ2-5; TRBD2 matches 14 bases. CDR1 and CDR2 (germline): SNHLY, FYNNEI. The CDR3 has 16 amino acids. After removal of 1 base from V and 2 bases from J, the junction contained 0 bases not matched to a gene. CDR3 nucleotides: TGTGCCAGCAGTGAAGGACTAGCGGGGGGGCAAGAGACCCAGTACTTC. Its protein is CASSEGLAGGQETQYF.

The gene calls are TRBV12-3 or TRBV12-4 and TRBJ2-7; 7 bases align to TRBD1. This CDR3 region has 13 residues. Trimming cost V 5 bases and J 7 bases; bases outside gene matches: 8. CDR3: CASSRQGPGEQYF. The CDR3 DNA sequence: TGTGCCAGCAGTCGACAGGGACCCGGGGAGCAGTACTTC.

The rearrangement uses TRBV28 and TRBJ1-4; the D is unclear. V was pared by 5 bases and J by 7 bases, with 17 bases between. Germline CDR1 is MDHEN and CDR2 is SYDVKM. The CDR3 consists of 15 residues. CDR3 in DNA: TGTGCCAGCAGTCCCCCTACGTGGGGAGTTGAAAAACTGTTTTTT. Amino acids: CASSPPTWGVEKLFF.

The CDR3 region has the DNA TGTGCCAGCACCCCAACGGGCAGGTGGGATAGTGGTCAACTGTTTTTT. Amino acid sequence: CASTPTGRWDSGQLFF. J is TRBJ1-4 and V is TRBV11-2; no firm D call. Germline V gene lookup returns CDR1 SGHAT and CDR2 FQNNGV. V was pared by 7 bases and J by 12 bases, with 27 bases between. The CDR3 is 16 residues long.

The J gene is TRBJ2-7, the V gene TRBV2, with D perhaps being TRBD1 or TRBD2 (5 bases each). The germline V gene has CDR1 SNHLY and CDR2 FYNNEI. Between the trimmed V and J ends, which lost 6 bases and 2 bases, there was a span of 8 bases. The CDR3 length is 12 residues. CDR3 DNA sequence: TGTGCCAGCAGGAGGGGAGCCTACGAGCAGTACTTC. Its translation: CASRRGAYEQYF.

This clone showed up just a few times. DNA for the CDR3: TGTGCCTGGAGTACAGCAGGGGGGCGGACTGAAGCTTTCTTT. The encoded protein is CAWSTAGGRTEAFF. The chain is built from TRBV30 and TRBJ1-1, with TRBD1 matching over 7 bases. The CDR3 sequence is 14 residues long. Trimming at V came to 2 bases and at J to 5 bases, leaving 8 bases not matched to a gene. Germline V gene data show CDR1 as GTSNPN and CDR2 as SVGIG (reference sequence).

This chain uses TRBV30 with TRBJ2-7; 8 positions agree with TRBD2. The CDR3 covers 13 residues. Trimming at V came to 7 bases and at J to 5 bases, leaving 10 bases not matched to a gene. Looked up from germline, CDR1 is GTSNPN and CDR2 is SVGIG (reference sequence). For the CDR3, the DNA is TGTGCCTCCTTAGCTGGCGGGAGGAACGAGCAGTACTTC. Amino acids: CASLAGGRNEQYF.

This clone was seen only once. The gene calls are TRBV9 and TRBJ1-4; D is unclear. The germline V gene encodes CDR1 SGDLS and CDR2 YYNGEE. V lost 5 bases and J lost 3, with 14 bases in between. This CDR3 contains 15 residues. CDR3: CASSWSTSANEKLFF. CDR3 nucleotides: TGTGCCAGCAGTTGGTCGACATCAGCTAATGAAAAACTGTTTTTT.

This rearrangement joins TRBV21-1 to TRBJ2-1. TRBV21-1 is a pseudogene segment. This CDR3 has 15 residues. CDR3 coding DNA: TGTGCCAGCAGCGCCCGGGCTATCTCCTACAATGAGCAGTTCTTC. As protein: CASSARAISYNEQFF.

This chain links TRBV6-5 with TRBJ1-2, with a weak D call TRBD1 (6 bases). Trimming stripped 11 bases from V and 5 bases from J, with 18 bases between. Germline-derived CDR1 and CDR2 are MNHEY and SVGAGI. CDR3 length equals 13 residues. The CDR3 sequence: CAGGPRGNYGYTF. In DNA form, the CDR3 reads TGTGCCGGGGGCCCCCGGGGAAATTATGGCTACACCTTC.

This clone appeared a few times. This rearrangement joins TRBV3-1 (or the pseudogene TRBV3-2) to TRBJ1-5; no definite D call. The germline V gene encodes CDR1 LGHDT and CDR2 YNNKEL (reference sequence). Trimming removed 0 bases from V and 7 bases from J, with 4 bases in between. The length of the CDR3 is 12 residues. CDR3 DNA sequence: TGTGCCAGCAGCCAAGATGGCCAGCCCCAGCATTTT. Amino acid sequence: CASSQDGQPQHF.

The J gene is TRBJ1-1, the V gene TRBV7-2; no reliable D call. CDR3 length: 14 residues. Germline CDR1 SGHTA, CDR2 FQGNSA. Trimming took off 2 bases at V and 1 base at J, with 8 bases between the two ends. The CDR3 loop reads CASSLISPNTEAFF. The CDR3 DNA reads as TGTGCCAGCAGCTTAATCTCTCCGAACACTGAAGCTTTCTTT.

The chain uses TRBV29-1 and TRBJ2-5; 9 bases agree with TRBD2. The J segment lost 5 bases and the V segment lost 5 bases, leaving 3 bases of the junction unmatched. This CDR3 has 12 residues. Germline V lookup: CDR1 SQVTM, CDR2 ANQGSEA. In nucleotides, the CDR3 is TGCAGCGTTCGGACTAGCGTTGAGACCCAGTACTTC. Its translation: CSVRTSVETQYF.